The 3 T cell receptor beta chains in this list originate from one sample, sequenced in a study of immune heterogeneity within non-small cell lung tumors. Template was bulk tumor genomic DNA, about 600 ng per sample. During surgery, several far-apart biopsies were obtained from every primary tumor. It was patients with untreated, newly diagnosed non-small cell lung cancer who underwent curative surgery. Using 32 V and 13 J primers, multiplex PCR amplified TCR beta CDR3. One entry per CDR3 protein, called by TCRdb with MiXCR from the multiplex PCR reads. The profile shows 9,500 to 12,000 distinct CDR3 sequences, roughly a fifth of them singletons. Sequences were obtained from lung tumor tissue. The receptors shown here come from a man between 60 and 70 years old with non-small cell lung cancer.

This clonotype ranks as medium-sized (0.01 to 0.1%). V usage is TRBV2 and J usage is TRBJ2-7; TRBD2 matches at 11 bases. CDR3 length: 16 amino acids. Germline CDR1 SNHLY, CDR2 FYNNEI. J was trimmed by 3 bases and V by 6 bases; bases with no gene match: 10. DNA for the CDR3: TGTGCCAGCAGCGGCGGCGAGACTAGCGGGGTCTACGAGCAGTACTTC. Protein sequence: CASSGGETSGVYEQYF.

By sample share, this clonotype is medium-sized. This chain joins TRBV25-1 and TRBJ1-5, with D hard to call. The CDR3 contains 14 residues. Germline assignment: CDR1 MGHDK and CDR2 SYGVNS. The V end was cut by 5 bases, the J end by 3 bases, with 11 bases between. Here the CDR3 reads CASSQSGPNQPQHF. Here the CDR3 DNA reads TGTGCCAGCAGTCAGTCCGGTCCCAATCAGCCCCAGCATTTT.

The rearrangement links TRBV2 to TRBJ2-5; TRBD1 might be the D (7 bases). V was shortened by 7 bases and J by 4 bases, with 13 bases between the two germline ends. Germline V CDR1 and CDR2: SNHLY, FYNNEI. This CDR3 comprises 13 residues. CDR3: CASIRQGGETQYF. The CDR3 DNA sequence: TGTGCCAGCATCCGGCAGGGGGGAGAGACCCAGTACTTC.